One sample yielded the 29 T cell receptor beta chains listed below, sequenced in a study of blood T cell repertoires in COVID-19. Sequenced by immunoSEQ multiplex PCR; TCRdb stores in-frame clones only, minus some. This table holds roughly 97,000 clones, roughly 82% found once. Input material: peripheral blood. The source is a man aged 55 to 70 with acute or convalescent COVID-19.

The J gene is TRBJ1-2, the V gene TRBV4-1; possible D gene TRBD1, 6 bases. The CDR3 spans 17 residues. V was clipped by 0 bases and J by 4 bases, with 18 bases between them. The germline V gene encodes CDR1 MGHRA and CDR2 YSYEKL. The CDR3: CASSQEGSQGVVYGYTF. The CDR3 DNA follows: TGCGCCAGCAGCCAAGAAGGTTCACAGGGAGTTGTCTATGGCTACACCTTC.

V is TRBV24-1 and J is TRBJ2-1; D might be TRBD2 (6 bases). Trimming removed 7 bases at V and 8 bases at J, with 23 bases between. CDR3 size: 16 residues. CDR1 KGHDR and CDR2 SFDVKD come from the germline V gene. Here the CDR3 DNA reads TGTGCCACCAGCGACGGAAAGGACACGGGGAGGTATGAGCAGTTCTTC. This translates into CATSDGKDTGRYEQFF.

This rearrangement joins TRBV29-1 to TRBJ1-1; D is uncertain. Germline V gene sequence: CDR1 SQVTM, CDR2 ANQGSEA. The CDR3 sequence is 12 residues long. Deletions cut 3 bases from V and 1 base from J, with 6 bases between. CDR3 in amino acids: CSVERENTEAFF. Here the CDR3 DNA reads TGCAGCGTTGAGAGAGAGAACACTGAAGCTTTCTTT.

J is TRBJ1-2 and V is TRBV6-5; D gene unclear. The CDR3 has 16 amino acids. Germline V gene sequence: CDR1 MNHEY, CDR2 SVGAGI. V shed 0 bases and J shed 0 bases, with 11 bases lying between them. CDR3 DNA sequence: TGTGCCAGCAGTTACTCGATCGTCACAACTAACTATGGCTACACCTTC. It codes for CASSYSIVTTNYGYTF.

The chain recombines TRBV4-1 with TRBJ1-1; D perhaps matches TRBD1 (6 bases). The CDR3 is made up of 17 amino acids. Looked up from germline, CDR1 is MGHRA and CDR2 is YSYEKL. Trimming removed 0 bases from V and 1 base from J, with 15 bases in between. CDR3 coding DNA: TGCGCCAGCAGCCAAGATCTTAGAGGGACAAGGAACACTGAAGCTTTCTTT. Residues: CASSQDLRGTRNTEAFF.

The V call is TRBV12-3 or TRBV12-4, the J call TRBJ2-3; no clear D. The CDR3 is made up of 13 amino acids. The ends were cut back, 2 bases at V and 3 bases at J, with 6 bases in the middle. In DNA form, the CDR3 reads TGTGCCAGCAGTTTATATAATACAGATACGCAGTATTTT. Translated: CASSLYNTDTQYF.

The CDR3 coding sequence is TGTGCCAGCAGCCCAGGGACAAGAAACACTGAAGCTTTCTTT. Its protein product is CASSPGTRNTEAFF. The chain recombines TRBV7-3 with TRBJ1-1; perhaps TRBD1 as D (6 bases). The CDR3 length is 14 residues. V lost 5 bases and J lost 2, with 12 bases in between. The germline CDR1 and CDR2 sequences are SGHTA and FQGTGA.

Only one count was recorded for this clone. V usage is TRBV10-3 and J usage is TRBJ1-1; 8 bases are a match to TRBD1. The V gene end was trimmed by 2 bases and the J gene end by 5 bases; junction bases not matched to a gene: 4. The germline CDR1 and CDR2 sequences are ENHRY and SYGVKD. This CDR3 region has 14 residues. The CDR3 nucleotides are TGTGCCATCAGTGAGGGACAGGGACGGACTGAAGCTTTCTTT. Translation: CAISEGQGRTEAFF.

This clone was observed a handful of times. CDR3 residues: CASSLASGGGSWETQYF. Here the CDR3 DNA reads TGCGCCAGCAGCTTGGCGTCCGGGGGAGGAAGTTGGGAGACCCAGTACTTC. The chain uses TRBV5-1 and TRBJ2-5, with D possibly TRBD2 on 6 matching bases. The CDR3 contains 17 residues. CDR1 and CDR2 (germline): SGHRS, YFSETQ. The V gene lost 0 bases and the J gene lost 5 bases, with 20 bases spanning the gap.

The chain combines TRBV6-5 with TRBJ2-2; D perhaps matches TRBD1 (5 bases). Trimming took 6 bases from V and 1 from J, leaving 9 bases between them. Germline values: CDR1 MNHEY, CDR2 SVGAGI. The length of the CDR3 is 14 residues. The DNA of the CDR3 is TGTGCCAGCAGAAAAGGACAGAACACCGGGGAGCTGTTTTTT. It codes for CASRKGQNTGELFF.

The J gene is TRBJ2-7, the V gene TRBV7-9, with D possibly TRBD2 on 6 matching bases. V was trimmed by 2 bases and J by 6 bases, leaving 14 bases between them. Germline assignment: CDR1 SEHNR and CDR2 FQNEAQ (reference sequence). The CDR3 runs 14 residues. The CDR3 loop is CASSLRGGVSEQYF. The DNA for the CDR3 is TGTGCCAGCAGCTTAAGGGGCGGGGTTAGCGAGCAGTACTTC.

The genes are TRBV11-2 and TRBJ1-3; D is undetermined. This CDR3 contains 11 residues. Germline CDR1 and CDR2: SGHAT and FQNNGV. V was clipped by 6 bases and J by 4 bases, with 4 bases between them. In nucleotides, the CDR3 is TGTGCCAGCAGACAGGGAAACACCATATATTTT. It translates to CASRQGNTIYF.

To note about this clone: Sequence at one end of the junction differs from germline and may be a read error. V and J are TRBV7-7 and TRBJ2-1; TRBD2 agrees at 9 bases. This CDR3 comprises 13 residues. Germline V gene data show CDR1 as SSHAT and CDR2 as FNYEAQ (reference sequence). CDR3 sequence: CASSRTSDNEQFF. As DNA, the CDR3 is TGTGCTAGCAGCAGGACTAGCGATAATGAGCAGTTCTTC.

The V and J genes are TRBV2 and TRBJ1-2; 9 bases match TRBD1. The J segment lost 4 bases and the V segment lost 5 bases, leaving 5 bases of the junction unmatched. CDR3 length: 14 amino acids. The germline V gene has CDR1 SNHLY and CDR2 FYNNEI. This CDR3 is CASSWDREGYGYTF. CDR3 nucleotides: TGTGCCAGCAGTTGGGACAGGGAAGGCTATGGCTACACCTTC.

V usage is TRBV29-1 and J usage is TRBJ1-2, with TRBD1 identical over 10 bases. CDR1 and CDR2 from the germline V gene are SQVTM and ANQGSEA. J gave up 4 bases and V 6 bases, and 14 bases lay outside the gene matches. The CDR3 is 16 amino acids. CDR3: CSVEWSPGQGLYGYTF. Written as DNA, the CDR3 is TGCAGCGTCGAGTGGAGTCCGGGACAGGGGCTCTATGGCTACACCTTC.

The V gene is TRBV7-9, the J gene TRBJ2-1, with D perhaps matching TRBD1 (6 bases). Germline CDR1 is SEHNR and CDR2 is FQNEAQ (reference sequence). This CDR3 region has 15 residues. V was clipped by 5 bases and J by 2 bases, with 13 bases between them. In nucleotides, the CDR3 is TGTGCCAGCAGCCCAAGGGGGACCCCCTACAATGAGCAGTTCTTC. Its translation: CASSPRGTPYNEQFF.

This clone was detected only a few times. The gene calls are TRBV30 and TRBJ2-2; TRBD1 is a possible D gene (6 bases). Trimming left V 4 bases short and J 2 bases short, with 17 bases between. There are 16 residues in the CDR3. Germline values: CDR1 GTSNPN, CDR2 SVGIG (reference sequence). The CDR3 region is CAWMFEGVGNTGELFF. The CDR3, as DNA: TGTGCCTGGATGTTCGAGGGGGTCGGTAACACCGGGGAGCTGTTTTTT.

The V and J genes are TRBV20-1 and TRBJ2-3; D uncertain. The CDR3 has 10 amino acids. Trimming shortened V by 6 bases and J by 7 bases, and 8 bases separated the two germline ends. Looked up from germline, CDR1 is DFQATT and CDR2 is SNEGSKA (reference sequence). CDR3 in DNA: TGCAGTGCCAAACAAAATACGCAGTATTTT. It encodes CSAKQNTQYF.

In its sample, this clone was seen a few times. V usage is TRBV10-2 and J usage is TRBJ1-5; D is ambiguous. The CDR3 length is 15 residues. V was cut by 0 bases and J by 5 bases, with 11 bases left in between. Germline-derived CDR1 and CDR2 are WSHSY and SAAADI. CDR3 sequence: CASSESRIVDQPQHF. In DNA form, the CDR3 reads TGCGCCAGCAGTGAGTCGAGGATCGTGGATCAGCCCCAGCATTTT.

The rearrangement uses TRBV24-1 and TRBJ1-1; 9 bases align to TRBD1. V dropped 10 bases and J dropped 4; count of bases not matched to a gene: 6. This CDR3 comprises 13 residues. Germline V CDR1 and CDR2: KGHDR, SFDVKD. The DNA for the CDR3 is TGTGCCACTCCGAACAGGGGGCTCACTGAAGCTTTCTTT. Protein sequence: CATPNRGLTEAFF.

This clone showed up just once. V and J are TRBV2 and TRBJ1-1; no firm D call. V was clipped by 4 bases and J by 10 bases, with 16 bases between them. This CDR3 has 13 amino acids. In germline, CDR1 is SNHLY, CDR2 FYNNEI. CDR3 nucleotide sequence: TGTGCCAGCAGTGGAGAACAGAATGGTTTAGCTTTCTTT. It codes for CASSGEQNGLAFF.

The chain joins TRBV4-2 to TRBJ2-4; unclear D gene. Germline assignment: CDR1 LGHNA and CDR2 YNFKEQ. The CDR3 length is 12 residues. V lost 0 bases and J lost 8, with 5 bases in between. The CDR3 DNA reads as TGTGCCAGCAGCCAAGAGGTAGACATTCAGTACTTC. It is translated as CASSQEVDIQYF.

The rearrangement uses TRBV9 and TRBJ1-3; 7 positions match TRBD1. With 3 bases clipped from V and 0 bases from J, the junction kept 6 bases outside the gene matches. Per the germline V gene, CDR1 is SGDLS and CDR2 is YYNGEE. The CDR3 loop spans 16 amino acids. This CDR3 reads CASSAGQLDSGNTIYF. CDR3 nucleotides: TGTGCCAGCAGCGCGGGACAGCTCGACTCTGGAAACACCATATATTTT.

The chain employs TRBV6-5 and TRBJ1-1; 7 bases align to TRBD1. Looked up from germline, CDR1 is MNHEY and CDR2 is SVGAGI. This CDR3 is built from 14 residues. J lost 5 bases, V lost 6 bases, and 9 bases had no gene match. DNA of the CDR3: TGTGCCAGCAGGAGGGACAGCCGGTGGACTGAAGCTTTCTTT. This sequence encodes CASRRDSRWTEAFF.

DNA for the CDR3: TGTGCCAGCAGCTTAGACCCGGGACAGGGTATCAATCAGCCCCAGCATTTT. Encoded protein: CASSLDPGQGINQPQHF. The chain couples TRBV7-9 to TRBJ1-5, with 9 bases matching TRBD1. The ends lost 1 base at V and 3 bases at J; junction bases unmatched: 7. The germline V gene encodes CDR1 SEHNR and CDR2 FQNEAQ (reference sequence). The CDR3 totals 17 residues.

The chain carries TRBV6-5 and TRBJ1-2; a possible D gene is TRBD1 (5 bases). The V gene's germline CDR1 is MNHEY and CDR2 SVGAGI. The CDR3 runs 16 residues. V lost 0 bases to trimming and J lost 5 bases, with 16 bases between them. DNA of the CDR3: TGTGCCAGCAGTTACTCCAAGACAGACCCTAGATATGGCTACACCTTC. Translated, it gives CASSYSKTDPRYGYTF.

J is TRBJ2-1 and V is TRBV5-1; 7 bases are shared with TRBD2. Germline CDR1 is SGHRS and CDR2 is YFSETQ. V shed 4 bases, J shed 5 bases, and the junction held 15 bases outside the gene matches. This CDR3 has 17 residues. The CDR3 DNA is TGCGCCAGCAGCGACACGGGGGGACCTGGGAGACACAATGAGCAGTTCTTC. Protein: CASSDTGGPGRHNEQFF.

The chain links TRBV10-3 to TRBJ2-7, with 8 bases matching TRBD1. Germline V gives CDR1 ENHRY, CDR2 SYGVKD. Unmatched junction bases numbered 14, after V lost 7 bases and J lost 3 bases. The CDR3 runs 16 residues. The CDR3 here is CAITAGGTGPGYEQYF. The DNA of the CDR3 is TGTGCCATCACCGCGGGTGGGACAGGCCCTGGCTACGAGCAGTACTTC.

The CDR3, as DNA: TGTGCCAGCTCACCGTTCGGGGGGGAAGGCTACACTGAAGCTTTCTTT. It specifies CASSPFGGEGYTEAFF. The chain has TRBV18 and TRBJ1-1; D possibly corresponds to TRBD1 (5 bases). Germline CDR1 and CDR2: KGHSH and LQKENI. This CDR3 has 16 residues. Trimming shortened V by 3 bases and J by 3 bases, and 17 bases separated the two germline ends.